This TCR beta chain was sequenced for a study of shared clonotypes between healthy human individuals. Findings of the study overall: It was the non-shared clonotypes that had lower generation probabilities than clonotypes shared by all four donors. Rarefaction curves obtained for sorted subsets showed sequencing incomplete despite large depth.

Details on this clone: The antigen remains undetermined.

At a deep level, the assay was run. Assay: immunoSEQ multiplex PCR; the TCRdb copy retains only in-frame clones and omits some. The data contain roughly 2.2 million clones, approximately 95% of them singletons. Sequencing used naive CD4+ T cells from PBMCs. Sample subset: CD45RA+ positively selected. The sequence derives from a man between 18 and 29 years old in good health. Some clones in this sample may be carry-over from other donors' samples.

CDR3 protein: CASSLRMVNGNQPQHF. For the CDR3, the DNA is TGTGCCAGCAGTTTGAGAATGGTAAATGGCAATCAGCCCCAGCATTTT. The chain recombines TRBV28 with TRBJ1-5; D gene ambiguous. The ends were cut back, 3 bases at V and 2 bases at J, with 14 bases in the middle. There are 16 residues in the CDR3. Germline CDR1 MDHEN, CDR2 SYDVKM.